This T cell receptor (beta chain) was observed in a study of CD8 T cells in ankylosing spondylitis. Study-level findings and limits: A TCR beta motif of about 8 highly homologous variants appeared characteristic of ankylosing spondylitis blood.

Worth noting for this clonotype: No antigen is known for it.

Each CDR3 protein is one row after TCRdb ran MiXCR on the 5' RACE reads. The sample shows approximately 540,000 distinct CDR3 sequences, about 13% of them seen only once. The CDR3 loop spans 13 amino acids. The V gene end was trimmed by 6 bases and the J gene end by 14 bases; junction bases not matched to a gene: 13. Material for sequencing was blood, either unsorted or a sorted T cell fraction (not recorded which). The genes are TRBV12-3 or TRBV12-4 and TRBJ1-2; 9 positions match TRBD1. The receptor comes from a male donor with ankylosing spondylitis. The CDR3 spells CASRPNGQGKNTF. CDR3 DNA sequence: TGTGCCAGCAGGCCGAACGGACAGGGGAAAAATACCTTC.